Reported below is one T cell receptor beta chain. Germline V gene data show CDR1 as SGHRS and CDR2 as YFSETQ. Between the trimmed V and J ends, which lost 0 bases and 3 bases, there was a span of 10 bases. CDR3 size: 15 residues. The data originate from a study of beta chain features in type 1 diabetes. Study context: All samples together contributed 100 million to 120 million sorted cells for examination.

As every portion of the isolated RNA was reverse transcribed, the sequencing read expressed TCRB transcripts. It was found that naive, central memory and regulatory T cell samples averaged around 3.8 million reads. Sequencing was performed with immunoSEQ multiplex PCR; in TCRdb, only in-frame clones are kept and a portion is missing. The sample holds some 410,000 clones, 14% seen once. It was via CD45RO/CCR7/CD25/CD127/CD95/CD27 that CD4+ naive, central memory, regulatory and stem cell-like memory cells were sorted. Populations obtained by sorting all exceeded 98% purity. Sequenced sample: naive CD4+ T cells from blood. This chain uses TRBV5-1 with TRBJ2-1; D is tentatively TRBD1 or TRBD2 (6 bases each). The receptor was isolated from a man aged 25-45 years in good health. CDR3 DNA sequence: TGCGCCAGCAGCTTGGTCGGGGGCGACTACAATGAGCAGTTCTTC. Translating gives CASSLVGGDYNEQFF.